This TCR beta chain was recovered during a study of type 1 and type 2 diabetes patients. Study as a whole: Samples came from type 1 diabetic, type 2 diabetic or nondiabetic people, recruited in China. Across the study, fewer than 20,000,000 paired-end reads were produced. CD4+ or CD8+ T cells were positively selected from PBMCs with microbeads. Study outcomes and limitations: A median of one highly-expanded CD4+ clone, covering 3.9% of reads, occurred in type 2 diabetes.

As for this clonotype: What it binds is not known.

Genomic DNA was the PCR template. Amplification of the beta chain CDR3 used 30 forward and 13 reverse multiplex primers. Each CDR3 protein is one row after TCRdb ran MiXCR on the multiplex PCR reads. The sample carries 270,000 or so distinct CDR3 sequences, approximately 45% recorded once. Trimming left V 10 bases short and J 5 bases short, with 13 bases between. Germline values: CDR1 KGHDR, CDR2 SFDVKD. CDR3 size: 12 residues. The rearrangement joins TRBV24-1 to TRBJ1-2, with a weak D call TRBD1 (5 bases). This TCR derives from a man younger than 35 with type 2 diabetes. Sequenced input: peripheral blood mononuclear cells (PBMCs). Here the CDR3 reads CATSRQRYGYTF. CDR3 nucleotides: TGTGCCACAAGTAGACAGAGATATGGCTACACCTTC.